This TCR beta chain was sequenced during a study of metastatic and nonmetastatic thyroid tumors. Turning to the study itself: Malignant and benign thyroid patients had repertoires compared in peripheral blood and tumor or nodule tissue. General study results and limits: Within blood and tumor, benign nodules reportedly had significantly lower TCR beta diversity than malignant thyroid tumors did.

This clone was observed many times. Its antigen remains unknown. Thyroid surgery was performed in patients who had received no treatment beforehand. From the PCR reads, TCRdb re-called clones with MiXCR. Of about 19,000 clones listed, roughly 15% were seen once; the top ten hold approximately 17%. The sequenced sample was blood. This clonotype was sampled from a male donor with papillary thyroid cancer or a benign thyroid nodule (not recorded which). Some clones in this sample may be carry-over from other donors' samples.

CDR3: CASSRRGGTDTQYF. CDR3 nucleotide sequence: TGTGCCAGCAGCCGTCGAGGGGGCACAGATACGCAGTATTTT. This chain connects TRBV3-1 to TRBJ2-3; D possibly uses TRBD1 or TRBD2 (5 bases each). The V end was cut by 4 bases, the J end by 1 base, with 9 bases between. Germline CDR1 reads LGHDT; CDR2 reads YNNKEL (reference sequence). This CDR3 contains 14 residues.